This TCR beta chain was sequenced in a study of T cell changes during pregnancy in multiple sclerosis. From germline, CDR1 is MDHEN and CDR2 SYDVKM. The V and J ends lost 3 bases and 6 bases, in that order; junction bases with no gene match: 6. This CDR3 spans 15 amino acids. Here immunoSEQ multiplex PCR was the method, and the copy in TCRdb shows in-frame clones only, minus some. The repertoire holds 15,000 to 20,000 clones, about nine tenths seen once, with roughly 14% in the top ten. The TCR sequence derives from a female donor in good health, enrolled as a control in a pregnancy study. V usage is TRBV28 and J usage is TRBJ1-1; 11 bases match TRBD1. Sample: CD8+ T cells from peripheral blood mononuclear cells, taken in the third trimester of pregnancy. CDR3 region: CASSFGRDRGAEAFF. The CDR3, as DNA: TGTGCCAGCAGTTTTGGTCGGGACAGGGGGGCTGAAGCTTTCTTT.